This is a list of T cell receptor beta chains from one sample in a study of identical twins. TCRdb passed the 5' RACE reads through MiXCR, listing each CDR3 protein once. The table shows some 570,000 distinct CDR3 sequences, with approximately 20% occurring only once. The sample was also reused in another study, on yellow fever vaccine responses in identical twins.

The sample comprised CD4+ T cells sorted from blood. These receptors were collected from a woman aged 18-29 years in good health. Each CDR3 is given with its conserved first and last residue. The order of the fields is J gene, V gene, CDR3 protein.

>TRBJ2-1|TRBV7-8
CASSFDSGLEIYNEQFF
>TRBJ2-1|TRBV20-1
CSASRGQPYNEQFF
>TRBJ2-3|TRBV9
CASSAHNGFADTQYF
>TRBJ2-1|TRBV20-1
CSARMAGESREFF
>TRBJ1-1|TRBV6-5
CASSYTLLNTEAFF
>TRBJ1-4|TRBV5-1
CASSLVQGTTNEKLFF
>TRBJ2-1|TRBV12-3/TRBV12-4
CASRPGTSGSSYNEQFF
>TRBJ2-5|TRBV28
CASSPMGRTGKETQYF
>TRBJ1-3|TRBV10-3
CAASRENTGNTIYF
>TRBJ1-1|TRBV12-3/TRBV12-4
CASSPPGAVVAFF
>TRBJ2-1|TRBV6-1
CAASGQGYNEQFF
>TRBJ2-1|TRBV5-1
CASSFLAGEGNEQFF
>TRBJ2-6|TRBV19
CASSIGTTGANVLTF
>TRBJ2-5|TRBV27
CASSSNLQTNFHVETQYF
>TRBJ2-5|TRBV5-1
CASSLGKASGLETQYF
>TRBJ2-2|TRBV11-2
CASSAWMGGVGTGELFF
>TRBJ2-7|TRBV29-1
CSVQGLWEQYF
>TRBJ2-7|TRBV20-1
CSARDPVFYEQYF
>TRBJ2-1|TRBV11-3
CASSAGESSYNEQFF
>TRBJ2-2|TRBV11-2
CASSFYGFAGDTGELFF
>TRBJ2-2|TRBV18
CASSPTGSQITGELFF
>TRBJ2-5|TRBV3-1
CASKKEDPQYF
>TRBJ1-2|TRBV11-2
CASSLAGGASGYTF
>TRBJ2-5|TRBV5-1
CASSPNTMGGSIETQYF
>TRBJ1-6|TRBV14
CASSQMAAGNSPLHF
>TRBJ1-2|TRBV18
CASSPGEAYGYTF
>TRBJ1-6|TRBV5-1
CASSLAPSGTVNSPLHF
>TRBJ2-5|TRBV5-1
CASSLGGWQETQYF
>TRBJ1-4|TRBV28
CASRTTGGAEKLFF